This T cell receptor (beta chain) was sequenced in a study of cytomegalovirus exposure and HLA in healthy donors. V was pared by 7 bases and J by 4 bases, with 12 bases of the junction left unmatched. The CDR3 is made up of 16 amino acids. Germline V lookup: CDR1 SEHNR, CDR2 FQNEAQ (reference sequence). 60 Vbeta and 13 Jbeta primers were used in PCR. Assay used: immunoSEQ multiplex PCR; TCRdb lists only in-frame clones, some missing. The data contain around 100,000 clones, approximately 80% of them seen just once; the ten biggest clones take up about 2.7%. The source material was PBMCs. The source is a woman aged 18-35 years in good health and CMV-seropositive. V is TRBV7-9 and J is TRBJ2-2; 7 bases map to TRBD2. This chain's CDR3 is CASTQRGAGLTGELFF. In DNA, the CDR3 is TGTGCCAGCACCCAAAGGGGAGCGGGACTCACCGGGGAGCTGTTTTTT.